This passage covers 20 T cell receptor beta chains from one sample sequenced in a study of blood T cell repertoires in COVID-19. Measured with immunoSEQ multiplex PCR; TCRdb has only the in-frame clones, and not every one. The sample consists of 200,000 to 250,000 clones, 83% of them appearing once. The sequencing sample was made of peripheral blood. The receptors were gathered from a woman aged 70 to 79 with active or convalescent COVID-19.

This sequence joins TRBV6-1 and TRBJ1-2, with a possible D match to TRBD1 (6 bases). V lost 2 bases and J lost 4, with 11 bases in between. There are 14 residues in the CDR3. From germline, CDR1 is MNHNS and CDR2 SASEGT. CDR3 sequence: CASSERTASYGYTF. The CDR3 DNA is TGTGCCAGCAGTGAACGGACAGCCAGCTATGGCTACACCTTC.

To note about this clone: Other DNA sequences of this sample code for an identical CDR3. The rearrangement links TRBV3-1 (or the pseudogene TRBV3-2) to TRBJ1-3; D is unclear. Germline V CDR1 and CDR2: LGHDT, YNNKEL (reference sequence). V was clipped by 1 base and J by 1 base, with 8 bases between them. The CDR3 length is 15 residues. The CDR3 is CASSQGSRSGNTIYF. The DNA for the CDR3 is TGTGCCAGCAGCCAAGGGAGCCGATCTGGAAACACCATATATTTT.

The rearrangement links TRBV5-6 to TRBJ2-7; 8 bases map to TRBD2. V lost 3 bases to trimming and J lost 3 bases; unmatched junction nucleotides: 17. CDR1 is SGHDT, CDR2 YYEEEE, per germline. CDR3 length: 18 amino acids. In DNA, the CDR3 is TGTGCCAGCAGCTGGCGGGAGGCACAGGTCTCGGGTTTCTACGAGCAGTACTTC. Translated, it gives CASSWREAQVSGFYEQYF.

The chain links TRBV4-1 to TRBJ1-1, with D tentatively TRBD1 (5 bases). The CDR3 runs 15 residues. The V gene's germline CDR1 is MGHRA and CDR2 YSYEKL. Trimming shortened V by 0 bases and J by 3 bases, and 11 bases separated the two germline ends. CDR3 loop: CASSQDLGGYTEAFF. The CDR3 coding sequence is TGCGCCAGCAGCCAAGACCTGGGGGGGTACACTGAAGCTTTCTTT.

The chain uses TRBV5-1 and TRBJ1-1; D possibly corresponds to TRBD1 (5 bases). Germline assignment: CDR1 SGHRS and CDR2 YFSETQ. This CDR3 is built from 15 residues. V lost 0 bases to trimming and J lost 4 bases, with 13 bases between them. The CDR3 spells CASSLAGGSATEAFF. CDR3 nucleotides: TGCGCCAGCAGCTTGGCCGGGGGAAGCGCCACTGAAGCTTTCTTT.

V is TRBV29-1 and J is TRBJ2-1; 7 nucleotides agree with TRBD1. The V gene end was trimmed by 7 bases and the J gene end by 5 bases; junction bases not matched to a gene: 8. The CDR3 runs to 13 residues. Germline CDR1 and CDR2: SQVTM and ANQGSEA. This CDR3 reads CSAEGAGHNEQFF. The DNA for the CDR3 is TGCAGCGCTGAGGGGGCAGGCCACAATGAGCAGTTCTTC.

This clone was detected a few times. V and J are TRBV2 and TRBJ2-5, with D perhaps matching TRBD2 (7 bases). Germline V gene lookup returns CDR1 SNHLY and CDR2 FYNNEI. V lost 7 bases and J 5 bases, leaving 14 bases between the germline ends. The CDR3 length is 13 residues. CDR3 DNA sequence: TGTGCCAGCATGACGGGGGGCCAGGAGACCCAGTACTTC. Amino acids: CASMTGGQETQYF.

The table lists this clone with a few counts. The J gene is TRBJ1-2, the V gene TRBV7-3; TRBD1 aligns across 8 bases. The CDR3 covers 13 residues. V was clipped by 4 bases and J by 6 bases; unmatched bases: 4. Looked up from germline, CDR1 is SGHTA and CDR2 is FQGTGA. CDR3 loop: CASSSPTGDGYTF. DNA of the CDR3: TGTGCCAGCAGCTCCCCGACAGGGGATGGCTACACCTTC.

The chain employs TRBV2 and TRBJ2-2; 7 bases agree with TRBD2. In germline, CDR1 is SNHLY, CDR2 FYNNEI. With 0 bases clipped from V and 0 bases from J, the junction kept 4 bases outside the gene matches. This CDR3 region has 17 residues. DNA for the CDR3: TGTGCCAGCAGTGAAGCCGGGGGGTTCGCGAACACCGGGGAGCTGTTTTTT. This encodes CASSEAGGFANTGELFF.

The J gene is TRBJ1-1, the V gene TRBV29-1; 7 bases agree with TRBD1. The trim removed 7 bases at V and 0 bases at J, leaving 2 bases unmatched. CDR1 and CDR2 (germline): SQVTM, ANQGSEA. The CDR3 extends over 12 amino acids. The CDR3 is CSGGQVNTEAFF. DNA for the CDR3: TGCAGCGGAGGACAGGTGAACACTGAAGCTTTCTTT.

This sequence joins TRBV7-2 and TRBJ2-7; D perhaps matches TRBD1 (6 bases). This CDR3 is 14 amino acids long. Between the trimmed V and J ends, which lost 0 bases and 3 bases, there was a span of 9 bases. In germline, CDR1 is SGHTA, CDR2 FQGNSA. CDR3 nucleotides: TGTGCCAGCAGCTTAGCGGGGGCTCTCTACGAGCAGTACTTC. Amino acid sequence: CASSLAGALYEQYF.

The chain couples TRBV7-9 to TRBJ1-3; D unresolved. CDR3 size: 16 residues. V was shortened by 5 bases and J by 0 bases, with 14 bases between the two germline ends. Germline assignment: CDR1 SEHNR and CDR2 FQNEAQ (reference sequence). The CDR3 here is CASSPTSGYSGNTIYF. CDR3 in DNA: TGTGCCAGCAGCCCTACTTCGGGGTACTCTGGAAACACCATATATTTT.

This chain joins TRBV9 and TRBJ1-2; D perhaps matches TRBD1 (6 bases). The CDR3 contains 15 residues. Germline CDR1 is SGDLS and CDR2 is YYNGEE. Trimming removed 2 bases at V and 4 bases at J, with 15 bases between. CDR3 amino acids: CASSVALQGSYGYTF. CDR3 nucleotides: TGTGCCAGCAGCGTGGCCCTACAGGGAAGCTATGGCTACACCTTC. The full variable domain, in which reference TRBV9 and TRBJ1-2 provide the parts outside the CDR3, is DSGVTQTPKHLITATGQRVTLRCSPRSGDLSVYWYQQSLDQGLQFLIQYYNGEERAKGNILERFSAQQFPDLHSELNLSSLELGDSALYFCASSVALQGSYGYTFGSGTRLTVV.

The chain recombines TRBV7-9 with TRBJ2-2; unclear D gene. V was shortened by 4 bases and J by 7 bases, with 10 bases between the two germline ends. CDR1 and CDR2 (germline): SEHNR, FQNEAQ (reference sequence). This CDR3 contains 13 residues. CDR3 coding DNA: TGTGCCAGCAGCTCAAGCACGCGCGGGGAGCTGTTTTTT. Translation: CASSSSTRGELFF. Looking up the rest from reference TRBV7-9 and TRBJ2-2 gives the full variable domain: DTGVSQNPRHKITKRGQNVTFRCDPISEHNRLYWYRQTLGQGPEFLTYFQNEAQLEKSRLLSDRFSAERPKGSFSTLEIQRTEQGDSAMYLCASSSSTRGELFFGEGSRLTVL.

This clone showed up just a few times. V and J are TRBV5-5 and TRBJ2-2; maybe TRBD2 (6 bases). The germline gives CDR1 SGHKS, CDR2 YYEKEE (reference sequence). Trimming removed 2 bases from V and 1 base from J, with 12 bases in between. This CDR3 is 16 amino acids long. CDR3 loop: CASSFRTGVNTGELFF. In DNA, the CDR3 is TGTGCCAGCAGCTTTCGTACGGGGGTGAACACCGGGGAGCTGTTTTTT.

The rearrangement joins TRBV13 to TRBJ1-1; D is perhaps TRBD1 (5 bases). The V end lost 3 bases, the J end lost 1 base, and 15 bases lay between the germline ends. The CDR3 is 16 residues long. Germline-derived CDR1 and CDR2 are PRHDT and FYEKMQ (reference sequence). CDR3 nucleotide sequence: TGTGCCAGCAGCTTGAGGCTTGGACACCCGAACACTGAAGCTTTCTTT. Translating gives CASSLRLGHPNTEAFF.

V is TRBV5-1 and J is TRBJ2-1; D is ambiguous. V was cut by 1 base and J by 0 bases, with 14 bases left in between. This CDR3 comprises 17 residues. Germline CDR1 is SGHRS and CDR2 is YFSETQ. CDR3: CASSLSIWADSYNEQFF. In DNA, the CDR3 is TGCGCCAGCAGCTTGTCGATCTGGGCAGACTCCTACAATGAGCAGTTCTTC.

In this sample, this clone turned up a few times. The chain links TRBV5-1 to TRBJ1-6; 7 bases are shared with TRBD1. V lost 4 bases, J lost 14 bases, and 12 bases stayed unmatched. The CDR3 spans 14 residues. Germline V lookup: CDR1 SGHRS, CDR2 YFSETQ. The CDR3 DNA reads as TGCGCCAGCAGCCGAGACAGGGCGATTCTAACCCTCCACTTT. Encoded protein: CASSRDRAILTLHF. Based on the CDR3 plus reference TRBV5-1 and TRBJ1-6, the full variable domain is KAGVTQTPRYLIKTRGQQVTLSCSPISGHRSVSWYQQTPGQGLQFLFEYFSETQRNKGNFPGRFSGRQFSNSRSEMNVSTLELGDSALYLCASSRDRAILTLHFGNGTRLTVT.

The chain carries TRBV2 and TRBJ1-6; the match to TRBD1 covers 10 bases. The junction had 8 bases not matched to a gene; V was cut back by 7 bases and J by 8 bases. The CDR3 runs to 15 residues. CDR1 is SNHLY, CDR2 FYNNEI, per germline. For the CDR3, the DNA is TGTGCCAGCACTCCCAAAGGGACAGGGGATTCACCCCTCCACTTT. Encoded protein: CASTPKGTGDSPLHF.

This chain joins TRBV6-5 and TRBJ2-5; 7 bases line up with TRBD2. CDR3 size: 15 residues. V shed 6 bases, J shed 0 bases, and the junction held 7 bases outside the gene matches. Germline values: CDR1 MNHEY, CDR2 SVGAGI. The CDR3 DNA sequence: TGTGCCAGCAGCGCACTAGCGCCGTACCAAGAGACCCAGTACTTC. It codes for CASSALAPYQETQYF.